These 9 T cell receptor beta chains originate from one sample sequenced in a study of cytomegalovirus exposure and HLA in healthy donors. Primers: 60 Vbeta forward and 13 Jbeta reverse. Here immunoSEQ multiplex PCR was the method, and the copy in TCRdb shows in-frame clones only, minus some. The table lists 150,000 or so clones, more than 60% of them singletons. The material sequenced was PBMCs. These receptor sequences come from a man younger than 40 in good health and CMV-seropositive.

The chain couples TRBV5-1 to TRBJ2-7; 9 bases match TRBD2. Germline CDR1 and CDR2: SGHRS and YFSETQ. The length of the CDR3 is 15 residues. The trim removed 4 bases at V and 5 bases at J, leaving 10 bases unmatched. This CDR3 reads CASSATGTSFNEQYF. CDR3 sequence (DNA): TGCGCCAGCAGCGCCACCGGGACTAGCTTCAACGAGCAGTACTTC.

The V call is TRBV29-1, the J call TRBJ2-4, with 10 bases fitting TRBD2. CDR3 length: 14 amino acids. V gave up 4 bases and J gave up 7 bases; unmatched junction bases: 7. In germline, CDR1 is SQVTM, CDR2 ANQGSEA. This chain's CDR3 is CSVVWPSGSNIQYF. CDR3 DNA sequence: TGCAGCGTTGTATGGCCTAGCGGGAGTAACATTCAGTACTTC.

The CDR3 nucleotides read TGTGCCAGCAGCATCAAGACAGGGGGCGAATCACCCCTCCACTTT. Protein sequence: CASSIKTGGESPLHF. The gene calls are TRBV6-5 and TRBJ1-6; TRBD1 aligns across 10 bases. The germline V gene encodes CDR1 MNHEY and CDR2 SVGAGI. The CDR3 runs to 15 residues. V shed 6 bases and J 10 bases; nucleotides not matched to a gene: 9.

This clone has only a few counts. The CDR3 loop is CASSLRGNSISGANVLTF. The CDR3 nucleotides read TGTGCCAGTAGTCTTAGGGGCAACAGCATCTCTGGGGCCAACGTCCTGACTTTC. The V gene is TRBV19, the J gene TRBJ2-6, with D possibly matching TRBD1 (5 bases). This CDR3 has 18 amino acids. Trimming shortened V by 5 bases and J by 0 bases, and 17 bases separated the two germline ends. Germline V gene lookup returns CDR1 LNHDA and CDR2 SQIVND (reference sequence).

This chain links TRBV27 with TRBJ2-7; tentative D call: TRBD1 (5 bases). Germline CDR1 MNHEY, CDR2 SMNVEV (reference sequence). V was cut by 2 bases and J by 6 bases, with 8 bases left in between. The CDR3 sequence is 12 residues long. Here the CDR3 DNA reads TGTGCCAGCAGTTTACAGGGCTCCGAGCAGTACTTC. The encoded protein is CASSLQGSEQYF.

The genes are TRBV7-9 and TRBJ2-1, with 8 bases that match TRBD2. The germline CDR1 and CDR2 sequences are SEHNR and FQNEAQ (reference sequence). CDR3 size: 15 residues. V was pared by 6 bases and J by 1 base, with 5 bases of the junction left unmatched. The CDR3 loop reads CASRATSESYNEQFF. CDR3 DNA sequence: TGTGCCAGCAGAGCGACTAGCGAATCCTACAATGAGCAGTTCTTC. Together with reference TRBV7-9 and TRBJ2-1, the CDR3 gives the full variable domain: DTGVSQNPRHKITKRGQNVTFRCDPISEHNRLYWYRQTLGQGPEFLTYFQNEAQLEKSRLLSDRFSAERPKGSFSTLEIQRTEQGDSAMYLCASRATSESYNEQFFGPGTRLTVL.

J is TRBJ1-1 and V is TRBV7-3; D possibly corresponds to TRBD1 (6 bases). This CDR3 has 14 residues. Germline lookup yields CDR1 SGHTA and CDR2 FQGTGA. Trimming stripped 5 bases from V and 5 bases from J, with 15 bases between. This CDR3 reads CASSPGGARTEAFF. DNA for the CDR3: TGTGCCAGCAGCCCTGGGGGGGCTAGGACTGAAGCTTTCTTT.

V and J are TRBV4-1 and TRBJ2-7, with 10 bases matching TRBD1. The CDR3 runs 15 residues. Germline CDR1 reads MGHRA; CDR2 reads YSYEKL. The trim removed 0 bases at V and 4 bases at J, leaving 3 bases unmatched. CDR3 sequence (DNA): TGCGCCAGCAGCCAAGAGGGACAGGGGTTGTACGAGCAGTACTTC. It is translated as CASSQEGQGLYEQYF.

The gene calls are TRBV6-6 and TRBJ2-5, with TRBD1 matching 7 bases. The J call is doubtful: the DNA matches TRBJ2-7 better. Germline V gives CDR1 MNHNY, CDR2 SVGAGI (reference sequence). The CDR3 spans 14 residues. The CDR3 sequence is CASSLQGGAYEQYF. The CDR3 DNA reads TGTGCCAGCAGTTTGCAAGGGGGCGCCTACGAGCAGTACTTC.